What follows are 10 T cell receptor beta chains derived from one specimen sequenced in a study of blood T cell repertoires in COVID-19. Assay used: immunoSEQ multiplex PCR; TCRdb lists only in-frame clones, some missing. The table shows tens of thousands of clones, with about 88% occurring only once. The sample was peripheral blood. Receptor source: a human donor in a cohort sampled during active COVID-19.

The chain joins TRBV19 to TRBJ2-7; 8 bases align to TRBD1. The trim removed 5 bases at V and 9 bases at J, leaving 12 bases unmatched. Germline loops: CDR1 LNHDA, CDR2 SQIVND (reference sequence). The length of the CDR3 is 14 residues. The CDR3 protein is CASSFSWTGIGQYF. CDR3 DNA sequence: TGTGCCAGTAGTTTCTCGTGGACAGGGATAGGGCAGTACTTC.

The rearrangement links TRBV5-1 to TRBJ2-5; 7 nucleotides agree with TRBD1. The CDR3 runs 15 residues. Germline assignment: CDR1 SGHRS and CDR2 YFSETQ. V dropped 6 bases and J dropped 2; count of bases not matched to a gene: 10. CDR3 in amino acids: CASNPKTGPQETQYF. CDR3 nucleotide sequence: TGCGCCAGCAATCCCAAGACAGGGCCACAAGAGACCCAGTACTTC.

The rearrangement joins TRBV6-5 to TRBJ1-2; the D gene is possibly TRBD1 (6 bases). Germline values: CDR1 MNHEY, CDR2 SVGAGI. This CDR3 contains 16 residues. The V end was cut by 2 bases, the J end by 2 bases, with 15 bases between. The CDR3 nucleotides read TGTGCCAGCAGTTACACCCACGGGACAAGGAACTATGGCTACACCTTC. Translating it yields CASSYTHGTRNYGYTF.

V usage is TRBV3-1 (or the pseudogene TRBV3-2) and J usage is TRBJ2-1; TRBD2 matches at 9 bases. This CDR3 has 15 amino acids. J was trimmed by 4 bases and V by 3 bases; bases with no gene match: 4. Germline CDR1 LGHDT, CDR2 YNNKEL (reference sequence). Here the CDR3 reads CASSQGRGGYNEQFF. DNA for the CDR3: TGTGCCAGCAGCCAGGGGCGGGGGGGGTACAATGAGCAGTTCTTC.

The chain employs TRBV5-1 and TRBJ2-2, with TRBD2 matching over 9 bases. V lost 6 bases, J lost 3 bases, and 6 bases stayed unmatched. The germline CDR1 and CDR2 sequences are SGHRS and YFSETQ. There are 15 residues in the CDR3. In nucleotides, the CDR3 is TGCGCCAGCACCAATAGCGGGGGCTACACCGGGGAGCTGTTTTTT. This sequence encodes CASTNSGGYTGELFF.

J is TRBJ2-1 and V is TRBV10-1; D uncertain. CDR1 is WNHNN, CDR2 SYGVQD, per germline (reference sequence). The CDR3 has 16 residues. The V and J ends lost 4 bases and 2 bases respectively, with 15 bases between them. The CDR3 protein is CASSVSSTPTYNEQFF. In DNA, the CDR3 is TGCGCCAGCAGTGTTTCCTCGACACCCACCTACAATGAGCAGTTCTTC.

This chain joins TRBV7-3 and TRBJ1-1; D call uncertain. The germline V gene encodes CDR1 SGHTA and CDR2 FQGTGA. CDR3 length: 14 amino acids. V gave up 5 bases and J gave up 10 bases, with 20 bases separating them. The CDR3 is CASSPSGPQRGAFF. In DNA, the CDR3 is TGTGCCAGCAGCCCCTCCGGGCCCCAGCGGGGAGCTTTCTTT.

This sequence joins TRBV2 and TRBJ2-7; 7 positions agree with TRBD1. The CDR3 is made up of 15 amino acids. The V and J ends lost 4 bases and 6 bases, in that order; junction bases with no gene match: 12. The V gene's germline CDR1 is SNHLY and CDR2 FYNNEI. Written as DNA, the CDR3 is TGTGCCAGCAGTGCGTCTAGGACAGGACTCTCCGAGCAGTACTTC. Translating it yields CASSASRTGLSEQYF.

This rearrangement joins TRBV18 to TRBJ1-5; no firm D call. This CDR3 contains 13 residues. Germline CDR1 reads KGHSH; CDR2 reads LQKENI. The V end was cut by 4 bases, the J end by 7 bases, with 11 bases between. CDR3 nucleotide sequence: TGTGCCAGCTCACGGGAGTCGGACCAGCCCCAGCATTTT. Encoded protein: CASSRESDQPQHF.

V and J are TRBV11-1 and TRBJ1-2, with 9 bases identical to TRBD1. CDR1 SGHAT and CDR2 FQDESV come from the germline V gene (reference sequence). The trim removed 2 bases at V and 6 bases at J, leaving 7 bases unmatched. CDR3 length: 15 residues. CDR3 bases: TGTGCCAGCAGCTTATTGGGACAGGGCCGTCATGGCTACACCTTC. Protein: CASSLLGQGRHGYTF.